Presented here are 30 T cell receptor beta chains from one specimen sequenced in a study of shared clonotypes between healthy human individuals. Produced via immunoSEQ multiplex PCR; TCRdb's table is partial and in-frame only. The sample includes 850,000 to 1,100,000 clones, about 80% seen only once; the top ten take almost 0.9%. The specimen was memory CD4+ T cells from PBMCs. Regarding subset: CD45RA-negative fraction. These receptors were taken from a man between 18 and 29 years old in good health. Some clones in this sample may be carry-over from other donors' samples.

J is TRBJ2-1 and V is TRBV2; 11 nucleotides align to TRBD2. The CDR3 spans 14 residues. The germline CDR1 and CDR2 sequences are SNHLY and FYNNEI. The ends lost 8 bases at V and 10 bases at J; junction bases unmatched: 10. CDR3 loop: CASGGLAEEREQFF. The DNA of the CDR3 is TGTGCCAGCGGGGGACTAGCGGAGGAACGAGAGCAGTTCTTC.

V usage is TRBV6-5 and J usage is TRBJ2-5; 10 bases map to TRBD2. V dropped 8 bases and J dropped 1; count of bases not matched to a gene: 4. The CDR3 consists of 14 residues. Germline V lookup: CDR1 MNHEY, CDR2 SVGAGI. The CDR3, as DNA: TGTGCCAGCCAGGCTAGCGGGAGCCAAGAGACCCAGTACTTC. Translating gives CASQASGSQETQYF.

The chain has TRBV5-1 and TRBJ2-1; 7 nucleotides match TRBD2. The V gene's germline CDR1 is SGHRS and CDR2 YFSETQ. The junction had 12 bases not matched to a gene; V was cut back by 1 base and J by 14 bases. The CDR3 sequence is 14 residues long. The CDR3 sequence: CASSLKATAGVKFF. The CDR3 nucleotides read TGCGCCAGCAGCTTGAAAGCTACCGCGGGAGTGAAGTTCTTC.

The rearrangement links TRBV7-3 to TRBJ2-3; D is unclear. Trimming stripped 1 base from V and 0 bases from J, with 8 bases between. CDR1 is SGHTA and CDR2 is FQGTGA in the germline V gene. The CDR3 has 15 residues. This CDR3 reads CASSLSVDSTDTQYF. The CDR3 region has the DNA TGTGCCAGCAGCTTAAGTGTAGATAGCACAGATACGCAGTATTTT.

V gene TRBV6-4 combines with J gene TRBJ1-2, with D possibly matching TRBD1 (6 bases). The CDR3 is 14 residues long. Germline CDR1 reads MRHNA; CDR2 reads SNTAGT. V dropped 5 bases and J dropped 5 bases, with 15 bases sitting between them. The CDR3 DNA reads TGTGCCAGCAGTCTAGGGGGGCAGAGGTATGGCTACACCTTC. It encodes CASSLGGQRYGYTF.

The sample holds a few counts of this clone. The chain has TRBV28 and TRBJ1-1, with TRBD1 matching over 12 bases. The CDR3 runs 15 residues. V trimming: 4 bases; J trimming: 5 bases; junction bases outside the gene matches: 5. The germline gives CDR1 MDHEN, CDR2 SYDVKM. The CDR3 is CASSSGQGARTEAFF. DNA for the CDR3: TGTGCCAGCAGTTCGGGACAGGGGGCTAGGACTGAAGCTTTCTTT.

This clone has a count of ten or more. This rearrangement joins TRBV29-1 to TRBJ1-1; possible D gene TRBD1, 6 bases. The germline V gene has CDR1 SQVTM and CDR2 ANQGSEA. The germline V and J ends were trimmed by 3 bases and 4 bases, with 15 bases remaining between them. This CDR3 is built from 14 residues. DNA for the CDR3: TGCAGCGTTGACGGGGCGGGGGCGACCACTGAAGCTTTCTTT. Translated, it gives CSVDGAGATTEAFF.

V gene TRBV5-4 combines with J gene TRBJ1-3, with D tentatively TRBD1 (5 bases). CDR3 length equals 16 residues. Germline-derived CDR1 and CDR2 are SGHNT and YYREEE (reference sequence). V was cut by 0 bases and J by 0 bases, with 10 bases left in between. CDR3 DNA: TGTGCCAGCAGCTTGGGACAGATGCCCTCTGGAAACACCATATATTTT. Protein product: CASSLGQMPSGNTIYF. Supplemented by reference TRBV5-4 and TRBJ1-3, the full variable domain reads ETGVTQSPTHLIKTRGQQVTLRCSSQSGHNTVSWYQQALGQGPQFIFQYYREEENGRGNFPPRFSGLQFPNYSSELNVNALELDDSALYLCASSLGQMPSGNTIYFGEGSWLTVV.

This chain joins TRBV5-6 and TRBJ1-2; tentatively, D is TRBD1 (5 bases). CDR3 length: 14 residues. Germline CDR1 is SGHDT and CDR2 is YYEEEE. Between the trimmed V and J ends, which lost 4 bases and 2 bases, there was a span of 12 bases. In DNA, the CDR3 is TGTGCCAGCAGCCCACCTCCAGGGAACTATGGCTACACCTTC. Protein: CASSPPPGNYGYTF.

The chain uses TRBV7-9 and TRBJ2-3; D remains unclear. The CDR3 spans 14 residues. Trimming shortened V by 2 bases and J by 6 bases, and 12 bases separated the two germline ends. Germline-derived CDR1 and CDR2 are SEHNR and FQNEAQ (reference sequence). CDR3 nucleotides: TGTGCCAGCAGCTTAATGAACAAGAAGGATACGCAGTATTTT. Encoded protein: CASSLMNKKDTQYF.

V usage is TRBV29-1 and J usage is TRBJ1-4, with no clear D. The germline gives CDR1 SQVTM, CDR2 ANQGSEA. The ends were cut back, 7 bases at V and 7 bases at J, with 13 bases in the middle. CDR3 size: 12 residues. CDR3 protein: CSAVEGVEKLFF. DNA of the CDR3: TGCAGCGCTGTTGAGGGTGTTGAAAAACTGTTTTTT. The whole variable domain, filled in from reference TRBV29-1 and TRBJ1-4, reads SAVISQKPSRDICQRGTSLTIQCQVDSQVTMMFWYRQQPGQSLTLIATANQGSEATYESGFVIDKFPISRPNLTFSTLTVSNMSPEDSSIYLCSAVEGVEKLFFGSGTQLSVL.

As DNA, the CDR3 is TGTGCCAGCAGTCCACCGGACAGAGACGAGCAGTACTTC. Its protein product is CASSPPDRDEQYF. This chain uses TRBV28 with TRBJ2-7; D possibly corresponds to TRBD1 (6 bases). The V and J ends lost 5 bases and 5 bases respectively, with 13 bases between them. The germline V gene has CDR1 MDHEN and CDR2 SYDVKM. The CDR3 runs to 13 residues.

The chain carries TRBV7-9 and TRBJ2-5; TRBD1 is a possible D gene (5 bases). Matching the DNA end better, TRBJ2-7 makes the J call doubtful. CDR1 and CDR2 from the germline V gene are SEHNR and FQNEAQ (reference sequence). The CDR3 covers 12 residues. CDR3 sequence: CASRKTEYEQYF. Written as DNA, the CDR3 is TGTGCCAGCAGAAAGACAGAATACGAGCAGTACTTC.

The J gene is TRBJ2-1, the V gene TRBV7-9, with D possibly TRBD2 on 6 matching bases. This CDR3 has 16 amino acids. Germline CDR1 is SEHNR and CDR2 is FQNEAQ (reference sequence). V lost 1 base and J 3 bases, leaving 13 bases between the germline ends. The CDR3 spells CASSLVSGEVYNEQFF. CDR3 in DNA: TGTGCCAGCAGCTTAGTATCGGGGGAGGTCTACAATGAGCAGTTCTTC.

About this clone: At the DNA level, this CDR3 is encoded by other sequences in the same sample as well. V gene TRBV5-1 combines with J gene TRBJ2-3; perhaps TRBD2 as D (6 bases). The germline gives CDR1 SGHRS, CDR2 YFSETQ. V shed 0 bases and J shed 2 bases, with 10 bases lying between them. The CDR3 spans 15 residues. The CDR3: CASSLVGGNTDTQYF. CDR3 sequence (DNA): TGCGCCAGCAGCTTGGTGGGCGGGAACACAGATACGCAGTATTTT.

The CDR3 DNA reads as TGTGCCTGGAACGGACCCGGGACTAGCGCGGGAGATACGCAGTATTTT. Translating gives CAWNGPGTSAGDTQYF. The chain couples TRBV30 to TRBJ2-3, with 10 bases fitting TRBD2. Trimming took 4 bases from V and 5 from J; bases not matched to a gene: 12. CDR1 and CDR2 from the germline V gene are GTSNPN and SVGIG (reference sequence). The length of the CDR3 is 16 residues.

This rearrangement joins TRBV2 to TRBJ2-5, with no clear D. CDR3 size: 15 residues. The V end was cut by 0 bases, the J end by 5 bases, with 13 bases between. Germline CDR1 reads SNHLY; CDR2 reads FYNNEI. The CDR3 sequence is CASSEAPNPGETQYF. In DNA form, the CDR3 reads TGTGCCAGCAGTGAAGCCCCGAATCCTGGGGAGACCCAGTACTTC.

V gene TRBV5-1 combines with J gene TRBJ2-5, with TRBD2 matching over 7 bases. The germline V gene encodes CDR1 SGHRS and CDR2 YFSETQ. Trimming removed 0 bases from V and 3 bases from J; junction bases left unmatched: 8. This CDR3 contains 16 residues. The CDR3 DNA is TGCGCCAGCAGCTTGGATGTGGCGGGAGAGGAAGAGACCCAGTACTTC. Its protein is CASSLDVAGEEETQYF.

The V and J genes are TRBV6-7 and TRBJ1-5; D ambiguous. TRBV6-7 is designated an ORF whose function remains uncertain. The V gene lost 8 bases and the J gene lost 0 bases, with 17 bases spanning the gap. This CDR3 spans 16 amino acids. The CDR3 DNA is TGTGCCAGCCCCTACGAGGGCCAGTATAGCAATCAGCCCCAGCATTTT. Translated: CASPYEGQYSNQPQHF.

The rearrangement links TRBV28 to TRBJ1-5; D gene ambiguous. Trimming cost V 4 bases and J 0 bases, with 13 bases left between them. Per the germline V gene, CDR1 is MDHEN and CDR2 is SYDVKM. The CDR3 is made up of 16 amino acids. The CDR3 region is CASSSGRSFSNQPQHF. The CDR3 region has the DNA TGTGCCAGCAGTTCGGGAAGGAGTTTTAGCAATCAGCCCCAGCATTTT.

The J gene is TRBJ2-3, the V gene TRBV11-2; TRBD2 matches 7 bases. Looked up from germline, CDR1 is SGHAT and CDR2 is FQNNGV. Germline trimming cut 6 bases from V and 2 bases from J; bases unmatched to any gene: 5. The CDR3 has 14 residues. The CDR3, as DNA: TGTGCCAGCAGGGGGGGGATTTCCACAGATACGCAGTATTTT. Translation gives CASRGGISTDTQYF. The full variable domain, rest sourced from reference TRBV11-2 and TRBJ2-3, is EAGVAQSPRYKIIEKRQSVAFWCNPISGHATLYWYQQILGQGPKLLIQFQNNGVVDDSQLPKDRFSAERLKGVDSTLKIQPAKLEDSAVYLCASRGGISTDTQYFGPGTRLTVL.

V and J are TRBV28 and TRBJ2-1; 8 bases are shared with TRBD2. This CDR3 comprises 16 residues. Germline V gene data show CDR1 as MDHEN and CDR2 as SYDVKM. Trimming removed 4 bases from V and 3 bases from J; junction bases left unmatched: 8. The CDR3 spells CASSSRIAGNYNEQFF. Here the CDR3 DNA reads TGTGCCAGCAGTTCCCGCATAGCGGGAAACTACAATGAGCAGTTCTTC.

V and J are TRBV5-1 and TRBJ2-4; TRBD1 matches 8 bases. The CDR3 has 16 amino acids. Per germline, CDR1 SGHRS and CDR2 YFSETQ. Trimming took 0 bases from V and 0 from J; bases not matched to a gene: 2. The CDR3 sequence is CASSLGDRLAKNIQYF. CDR3 coding DNA: TGCGCCAGCAGCTTGGGGGACAGGTTAGCCAAAAACATTCAGTACTTC.

This chain joins TRBV14 and TRBJ2-5, with no clear D. CDR3 length equals 17 residues. V lost 0 bases and J lost 4, with 18 bases in between. Per germline, CDR1 SGHDN and CDR2 FVKESK. CDR3 region: CASSQERLLGYLETQYF. The CDR3 nucleotides are TGTGCCAGCAGCCAAGAGCGGTTATTAGGGTACCTAGAGACCCAGTACTTC.

The chain employs TRBV4-2 and TRBJ2-2; a possible D gene is TRBD2 (6 bases). Trimming left V 1 base short and J 0 bases short, with 9 bases between. The germline V gene has CDR1 LGHNA and CDR2 YNFKEQ. The CDR3 contains 16 residues. CDR3 region: CASSQGASANTGELFF. As DNA, the CDR3 is TGTGCCAGCAGCCAAGGGGCTAGCGCGAACACCGGGGAGCTGTTTTTT.

This sequence joins TRBV7-2 and TRBJ2-3, with 7 positions matching TRBD1. The germline V gene encodes CDR1 SGHTA and CDR2 FQGNSA. This CDR3 spans 14 amino acids. V was pared by 2 bases and J by 5 bases, with 4 bases of the junction left unmatched. The CDR3 protein is CASSLFGTEDTQYF. In nucleotides, the CDR3 is TGTGCCAGCAGCTTATTCGGGACAGAAGATACGCAGTATTTT.

V gene TRBV7-2 combines with J gene TRBJ2-2, with D hard to call. V was clipped by 2 bases and J by 0 bases, with 7 bases between them. The CDR3 contains 15 residues. Germline V gene sequence: CDR1 SGHTA, CDR2 FQGNSA. The CDR3 DNA reads as TGTGCCAGCAGCTTACAGGTCGCGAACACCGGGGAGCTGTTTTTT. This encodes CASSLQVANTGELFF.

This chain connects TRBV30 to TRBJ2-3, with D tentatively TRBD2 (6 bases). V dropped 5 bases and J dropped 1 base, with 7 bases sitting between them. CDR3 length: 12 residues. Germline V gene data show CDR1 as GTSNPN and CDR2 as SVGIG (reference sequence). CDR3 in amino acids: CAWGGGTDTQYF. The DNA of the CDR3 is TGTGCCTGGGGAGGGGGCACAGATACGCAGTATTTT.

Only a few counts were recorded for this clone. This chain joins TRBV10-2 and TRBJ1-2; no clear D. The CDR3 extends over 14 amino acids. CDR1 is WSHSY, CDR2 SAAADI, per germline. The V and J ends lost 2 bases and 2 bases respectively, with 9 bases between them. The CDR3 DNA reads as TGCGCCAGCAGTGAGGTGGATCCAAACTATGGCTACACCTTC. It yields the protein CASSEVDPNYGYTF.

This chain uses TRBV29-1 with TRBJ2-7; TRBD2 might be the D (6 bases). The V end was cut by 2 bases, the J end by 4 bases, with 15 bases between. Germline V gene sequence: CDR1 SQVTM, CDR2 ANQGSEA. The CDR3 runs 14 residues. DNA of the CDR3: TGCAGCGTTGAAATGGGGGGAGGAGGGTACGAGCAGTACTTC. This sequence encodes CSVEMGGGGYEQYF.